This TCR beta chain was sequenced in a study of spatial heterogeneity in lung cancer. Turning to the study itself: Tumor regions showed TCR transcript counts that correlated strongly with a T cell module score from matched bulk RNA-seq.

CDR1 is MDHEN, CDR2 SYDVKM, per germline. The V end was cut by 5 bases, the J end by 4 bases, with 9 bases between. CDR3 length: 12 residues. This clonotype was observed at least ten times. What it recognizes is unknown. As an off-target read in a library built for alpha chains, this beta chain has a frequency of little significance. General study points: There was tracking of ubiquitous and regional nonsynonymous mutations by the respective counts of ubiquitous and regional expanded TCRs. Tracking of tumor mutation counts was seen in expanded intratumoral alpha and beta TCR counts.

Time point here: sample taken at primary tumor resection. Donors were fewer than 90 untreated early-stage non-small cell lung cancer patients. TCRdb processed the 5' RACE reads anew with MiXCR; each CDR3 protein has one entry. The sample carries approximately 9,700 distinct CDR3 sequences, more than 10% recorded once. The sequence was collected from a male donor with early-stage non-small cell lung cancer. The chain couples TRBV28 to TRBJ2-7; D call uncertain. Sequenced here: lung tumor tissue, sampled at surgery. CDR3 nucleotides: TGTGCCAGCAGTCGGAACCGGTACGAGCAGTACTTC. It yields the protein CASSRNRYEQYF. The full variable domain, rest sourced from reference TRBV28 and TRBJ2-7, is DVKVTQSSRYLVKRTGEKVFLECVQDMDHENMFWYRQDPGLGLRLIYFSYDVKMKEKGDIPEGYSVSREKKERFSLILESASTNQTSMYLCASSRNRYEQYFGPGTRLTVT.